This T cell receptor beta chain was identified in a study of CD8 T cells in ankylosing spondylitis. Study results and caveats: Seemingly characteristic of ankylosing spondylitis blood was a TCR beta motif consisting of fewer than 10 highly homologous variants.

This clonotype occurred a few times. The antigen is unknown. By quantitative 5'-RACE with molecular barcodes, the TCR beta libraries were made. TCRdb ran MiXCR on the 5' RACE reads and lists one entry per CDR3 protein. The sample consists of about 800,000 distinct CDR3 sequences, 12% of them appearing once. Germline CDR1 DFQATT, CDR2 SNEGSKA (reference sequence). Trimming removed 2 bases at V and 6 bases at J, with 13 bases between. The CDR3 runs 14 residues. Material: blood, either unsorted or a sorted T cell fraction (not recorded which). This clonotype originated in a male donor with ankylosing spondylitis. This rearrangement joins TRBV20-1 to TRBJ1-4; TRBD1 is a possible D gene (6 bases). CDR3 coding DNA: TGCAGTGCTAGAAACAGGGAGGGGGATGAAAAACTGTTTTTT. Translation: CSARNREGDEKLFF.